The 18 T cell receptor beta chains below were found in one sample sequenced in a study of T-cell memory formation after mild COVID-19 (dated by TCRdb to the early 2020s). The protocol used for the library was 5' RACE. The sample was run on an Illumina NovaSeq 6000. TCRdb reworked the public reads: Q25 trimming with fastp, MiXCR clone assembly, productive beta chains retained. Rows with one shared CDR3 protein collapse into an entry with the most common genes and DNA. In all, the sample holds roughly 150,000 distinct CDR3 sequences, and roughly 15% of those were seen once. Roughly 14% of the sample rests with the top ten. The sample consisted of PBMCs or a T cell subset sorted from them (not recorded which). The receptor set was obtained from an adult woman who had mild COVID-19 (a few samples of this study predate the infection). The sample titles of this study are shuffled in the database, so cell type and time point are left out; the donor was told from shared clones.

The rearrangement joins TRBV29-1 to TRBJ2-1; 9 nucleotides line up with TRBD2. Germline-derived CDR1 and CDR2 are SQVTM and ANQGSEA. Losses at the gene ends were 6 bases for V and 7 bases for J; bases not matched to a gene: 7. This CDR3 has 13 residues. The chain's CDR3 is CSVAGGRDNEQFF. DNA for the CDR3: TGCAGCGTAGCGGGAGGTCGGGATAATGAGCAGTTCTTC.

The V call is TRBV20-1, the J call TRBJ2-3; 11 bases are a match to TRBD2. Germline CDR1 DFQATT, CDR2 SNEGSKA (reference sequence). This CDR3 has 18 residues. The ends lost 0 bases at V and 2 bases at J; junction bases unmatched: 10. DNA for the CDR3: TGCAGTGCTAGAGACACTATACTAGCGGGAGACCACACAGATACGCAGTATTTT. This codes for CSARDTILAGDHTDTQYF.

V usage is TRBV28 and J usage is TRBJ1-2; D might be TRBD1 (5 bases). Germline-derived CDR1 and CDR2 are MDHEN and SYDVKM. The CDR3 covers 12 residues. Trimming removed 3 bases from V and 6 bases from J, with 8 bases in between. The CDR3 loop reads CASSLWDDGYTF. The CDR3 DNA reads TGTGCCAGCAGTTTGTGGGACGATGGCTACACCTTC.

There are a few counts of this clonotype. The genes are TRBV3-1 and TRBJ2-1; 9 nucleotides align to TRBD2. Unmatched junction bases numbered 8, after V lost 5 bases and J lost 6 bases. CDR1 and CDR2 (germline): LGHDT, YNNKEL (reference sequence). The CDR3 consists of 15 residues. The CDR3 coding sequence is TGTGCCAGCAGCATTACCGGGACTAGCAGCAATGAGCAGTTCTTC. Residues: CASSITGTSSNEQFF.

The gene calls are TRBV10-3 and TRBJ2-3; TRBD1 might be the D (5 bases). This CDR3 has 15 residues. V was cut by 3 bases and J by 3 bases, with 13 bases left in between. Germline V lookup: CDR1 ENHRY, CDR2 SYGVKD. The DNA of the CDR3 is TGTGCCATCAGTGACAAGGGGTCGAAAACAGATACGCAGTATTTT. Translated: CAISDKGSKTDTQYF.

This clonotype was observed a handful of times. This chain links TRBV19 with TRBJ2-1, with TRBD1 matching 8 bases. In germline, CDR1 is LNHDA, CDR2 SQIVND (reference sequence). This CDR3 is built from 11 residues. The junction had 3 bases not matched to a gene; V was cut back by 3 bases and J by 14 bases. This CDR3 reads CASSMWDRKFF. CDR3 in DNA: TGTGCCAGTAGTATGTGGGACAGGAAGTTCTTC.

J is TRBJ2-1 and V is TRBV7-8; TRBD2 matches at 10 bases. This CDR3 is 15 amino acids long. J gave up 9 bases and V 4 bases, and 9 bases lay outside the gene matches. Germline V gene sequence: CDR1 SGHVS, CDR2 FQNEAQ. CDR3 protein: CASSWGLATWGEQFF. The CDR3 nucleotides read TGTGCCAGCAGCTGGGGACTAGCGACCTGGGGTGAGCAGTTCTTC.

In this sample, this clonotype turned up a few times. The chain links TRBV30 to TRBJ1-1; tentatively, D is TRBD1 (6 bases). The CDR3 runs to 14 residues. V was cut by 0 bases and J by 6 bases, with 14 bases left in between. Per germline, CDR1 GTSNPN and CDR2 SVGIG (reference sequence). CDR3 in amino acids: CAWSVGYRGAEAFF. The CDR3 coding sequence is TGTGCCTGGAGTGTAGGTTATAGGGGGGCTGAAGCTTTCTTT.

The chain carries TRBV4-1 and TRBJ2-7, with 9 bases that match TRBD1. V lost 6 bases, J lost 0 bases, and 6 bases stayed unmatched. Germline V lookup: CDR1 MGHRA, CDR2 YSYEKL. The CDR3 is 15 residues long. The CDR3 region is CASSSTGGGSYEQYF. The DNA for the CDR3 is TGCGCCAGCAGTTCAACAGGGGGCGGCTCCTACGAGCAGTACTTC.

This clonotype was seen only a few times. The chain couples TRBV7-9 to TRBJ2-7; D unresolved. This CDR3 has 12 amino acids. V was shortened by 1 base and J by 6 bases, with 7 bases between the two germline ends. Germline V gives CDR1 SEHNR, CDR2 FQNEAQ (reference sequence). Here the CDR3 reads CASSLGGSEQYF. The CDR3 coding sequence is TGTGCCAGCAGCTTAGGAGGTTCCGAGCAGTACTTC.

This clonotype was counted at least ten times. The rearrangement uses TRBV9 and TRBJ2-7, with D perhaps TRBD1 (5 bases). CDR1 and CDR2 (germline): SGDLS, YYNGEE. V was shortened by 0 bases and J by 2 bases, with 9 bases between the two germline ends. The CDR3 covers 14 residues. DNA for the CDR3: TGTGCCAGCAGCGTAGGGGCAGGGACCTACGAGCAGTACTTC. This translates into CASSVGAGTYEQYF.

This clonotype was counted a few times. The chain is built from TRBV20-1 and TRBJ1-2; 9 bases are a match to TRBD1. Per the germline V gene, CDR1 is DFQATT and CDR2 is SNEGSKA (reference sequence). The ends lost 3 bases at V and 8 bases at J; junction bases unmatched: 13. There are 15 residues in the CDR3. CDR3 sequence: CSARTSGQGSEGYTF. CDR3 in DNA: TGCAGTGCTAGGACTTCCGGACAGGGGTCGGAGGGCTACACCTTC.

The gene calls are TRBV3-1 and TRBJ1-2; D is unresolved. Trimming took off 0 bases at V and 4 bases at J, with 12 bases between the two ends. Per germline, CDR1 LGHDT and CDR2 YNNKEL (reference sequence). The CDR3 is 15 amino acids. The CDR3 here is CASSQEIRSPYGYTF. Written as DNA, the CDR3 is TGTGCCAGCAGCCAAGAAATCAGGAGTCCCTATGGCTACACCTTC.

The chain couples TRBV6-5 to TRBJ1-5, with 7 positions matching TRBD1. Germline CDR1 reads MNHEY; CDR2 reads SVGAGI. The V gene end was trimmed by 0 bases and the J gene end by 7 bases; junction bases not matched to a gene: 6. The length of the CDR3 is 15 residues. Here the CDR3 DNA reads TGTGCCAGCAGTTACTCGAGTGACAGGGTACAGCCCCAGCATTTT. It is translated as CASSYSSDRVQPQHF.

For the CDR3, the DNA is TGTGCCAGCAGCTTGGCTAGCGGGAGGACCGGGGAGCTGTTTTTT. Amino acids: CASSLASGRTGELFF. V and J are TRBV5-6 and TRBJ2-2, with TRBD2 identical over 11 bases. The CDR3 has 15 amino acids. V shed 0 bases, J shed 5 bases, and the junction held 0 bases outside the gene matches. Germline V gives CDR1 SGHDT, CDR2 YYEEEE.

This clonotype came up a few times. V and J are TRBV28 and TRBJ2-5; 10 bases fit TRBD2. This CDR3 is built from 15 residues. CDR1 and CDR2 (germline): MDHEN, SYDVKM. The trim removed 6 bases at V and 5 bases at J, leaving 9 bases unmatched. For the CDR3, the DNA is TGTGCCAGCAGAAGCGGGAGGGCTCGTCGTGAGACCCAGTACTTC. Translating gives CASRSGRARRETQYF.

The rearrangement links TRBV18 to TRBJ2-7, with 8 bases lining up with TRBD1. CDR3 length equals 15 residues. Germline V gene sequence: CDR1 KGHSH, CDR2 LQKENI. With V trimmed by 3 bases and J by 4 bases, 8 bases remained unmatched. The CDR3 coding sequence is TGTGCCAGCTCACCCGGACAGGGTAAAACATACGAGCAGTACTTC. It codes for CASSPGQGKTYEQYF.

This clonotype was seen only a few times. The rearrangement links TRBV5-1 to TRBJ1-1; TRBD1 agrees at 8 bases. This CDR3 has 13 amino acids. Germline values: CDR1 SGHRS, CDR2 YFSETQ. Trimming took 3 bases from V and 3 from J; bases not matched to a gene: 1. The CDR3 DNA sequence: TGCGCCAGCAGCTACAGGGGGGACACTGAAGCTTTCTTT. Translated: CASSYRGDTEAFF.